This TCR beta chain was identified during a study of cytomegalovirus exposure and HLA in healthy donors. On the study more broadly: A later analysis reported the same platform for the 95 to 150 validation repertoires and the roughly 670 first-cohort repertoires.

Sequencing was performed with immunoSEQ multiplex PCR; in TCRdb, only in-frame clones are kept and a portion is missing. The table shows roughly 200,000 clones, with around 80% occurring only once. With 7 bases removed from V and 0 bases from J, the gap between germline ends came to 10 bases. The CDR3 loop spans 15 amino acids. CDR1 is MDHEN, CDR2 SYDVKM, per germline. The chain recombines TRBV28 with TRBJ1-6; D remains ambiguous. The specimen sequenced was PBMCs. The source of this sequence is a woman in her 30s in good health and CMV-seronegative. As DNA, the CDR3 is TGTGCCAGCATCCTCGGGAGCTCCTATAATTCACCCCTCCACTTT. Translated: CASILGSSYNSPLHF.